This T cell receptor (beta chain) was identified during a study of cytomegalovirus exposure and HLA in healthy donors. PCR was performed using 60 Vbeta and 13 Jbeta primers. Method: immunoSEQ multiplex PCR; TCRdb's copy keeps in-frame clones and lacks some. This sample has fewer than 200,000 clones, with 68% found just once. CDR1 and CDR2 from the germline V gene are MNHEY and SMNVEV (reference sequence). The CDR3 is 18 amino acids. Losses at the gene ends were 5 bases for V and 4 bases for J; bases not matched to a gene: 17. Regarding donors, all were healthy bone marrow donors. The source material was PBMCs. The chain uses TRBV27 and TRBJ1-5, with TRBD1 matching 7 bases. The receptor comes from a woman in her 40s in good health and CMV-seropositive. DNA of the CDR3: TGTGCCAGCAGTCCCTGGTGGGACAGCTTGCAGGGGAATCAGCCCCAGCATTTT. Protein: CASSPWWDSLQGNQPQHF.